These 19 T cell receptor beta chains came from one sample sequenced in a study of T cells in Graves' hyperthyroidism and ophthalmopathy. Authors of the study amplified TCR beta CDR3 regions from RNA transcripts. The TCR CDR3 first-round RT-PCR relied on the HTBI primer set. TCRdb processed the multiplex PCR reads anew with MiXCR; each CDR3 protein has one entry. Seen here are roughly 280,000 distinct CDR3 sequences, 22% observed once, and the top ten hold roughly 60%. The sequencing sample was made of blood. These receptors all stem from a man younger than 40 with Graves' ophthalmopathy.

This sequence joins TRBV7-3 and TRBJ2-1; TRBD1 is a possible D gene (6 bases). Trimming removed 6 bases from V and 7 bases from J, with 16 bases in between. The CDR3 extends over 14 amino acids. In germline, CDR1 is SGHTA, CDR2 FQGTGA. The CDR3 bases are TGTGCCAGCAGTCTCAACAGGGATCTGAATGAGCAGTTCTTC. This gives the protein CASSLNRDLNEQFF.

Many counts were recorded for this clonotype. This chain uses TRBV2 with TRBJ2-7, with a possible D match to TRBD2 (5 bases). The germline CDR1 and CDR2 sequences are SNHLY and FYNNEI. Trimming shortened V by 7 bases and J by 4 bases, and 11 bases separated the two germline ends. This CDR3 comprises 12 residues. CDR3 loop: CASKSGPYEQYF. The CDR3 DNA reads TGTGCCAGCAAAAGCGGACCTTACGAGCAGTACTTC. The whole variable domain, remainder taken from reference TRBV2 and TRBJ2-7, is EPEVTQTPSHQVTQMGQEVILRCVPISNHLYFYWYRQILGQKVEFLVSFYNNEISEKSEIFDDQFSVERPDGSNFTLKIRSTKLEDSAMYFCASKSGPYEQYFGPGTRLTVT.

Comment on this clonotype: One junction end does not reproduce the germline sequence, and a read error may be involved. The chain uses TRBV30 and TRBJ2-1, with 10 bases identical to TRBD2. Germline CDR1 GTSNPN, CDR2 SVGIG (reference sequence). This CDR3 region has 14 residues. This CDR3 reads CVWSVLAGINEQFF. DNA of the CDR3: TGTGTCTGGAGTGTACTAGCGGGAATCAATGAGCAGTTCTTC.

This clonotype was counted a few times. This sequence joins TRBV12-3 or TRBV12-4 and TRBJ2-3; unclear D gene. The CDR3 consists of 11 residues. Trimming left V 6 bases short and J 6 bases short, with 7 bases between. The CDR3 loop is CASRGQDTQYF. CDR3 bases: TGTGCCAGCAGGGGTCAGGATACGCAGTATTTT.

This chain links TRBV6-9 with TRBJ2-3; D is unresolved. CDR3 size: 16 residues. Trimming removed 2 bases at V and 1 base at J, with 13 bases between. Germline loops: CDR1 MNHGY, CDR2 SVAAGI. CDR3 DNA: TGTGCCAGCAGTTATGTGCTAGTAATGGGCACAGATACGCAGTATTTT. This gives the protein CASSYVLVMGTDTQYF.

A few counts support this clonotype. The CDR3 loop reads CASSSGESYNEQFF. In DNA, the CDR3 is TGTGCCAGCTCTAGCGGAGAAAGTTACAATGAGCAGTTCTTC. J is TRBJ2-1 and V is TRBV6-1; 7 bases match TRBD2. The V gene's germline CDR1 is MNHNS and CDR2 SASEGT. V trimming: 8 bases; J trimming: 4 bases; junction bases outside the gene matches: 8. This CDR3 region has 14 residues.

J is TRBJ2-7 and V is TRBV6-5; D unresolved. There are 15 residues in the CDR3. Germline values: CDR1 MNHEY, CDR2 SVGAGI. V lost 0 bases and J 0 bases, leaving 9 bases between the germline ends. CDR3 sequence reads: CASSYSGYHSYEQYF. DNA of the CDR3: TGTGCCAGCAGTTACTCTGGTTACCACTCCTACGAGCAGTACTTC.

This clonotype occurred a few times. The CDR3 loop is CASSEALRSSGTYNEQFF. In nucleotides, the CDR3 is TGTGCCAGCAGTGAAGCGCTTCGAAGTAGCGGGACATACAATGAGCAGTTCTTC. The V call is TRBV6-1, the J call TRBJ2-1; 8 bases fit TRBD2. The CDR3 runs to 18 residues. Looked up from germline, CDR1 is MNHNS and CDR2 is SASEGT. V gave up 0 bases and J gave up 4 bases; unmatched junction bases: 11.

This clonotype has just a few counts. Sequence at one end of the junction differs from germline and may be a read error. The chain is built from TRBV7-9 and TRBJ2-5; a weak D match, TRBD2 (7 bases). Germline CDR1 and CDR2: SEHNR and FQNEAQ (reference sequence). The length of the CDR3 is 14 residues. CDR3 in amino acids: CASSRTGGQGTQYF. DNA of the CDR3: TGTGCCAGCAGCAGAACCGGGGGGCAAGGGACCCAGTACTTC.

This clonotype has a single count. This chain uses TRBV30 with TRBJ2-1; 12 bases are shared with TRBD1. Germline CDR1 reads GTSNPN; CDR2 reads SVGIG (reference sequence). The J segment lost 9 bases and the V segment lost 5 bases, leaving 8 bases of the junction unmatched. The CDR3 is made up of 14 amino acids. CDR3: CAWSPGTGGGEQFF. The CDR3 coding sequence is TGTGCCTGGTCCCCCGGGACAGGGGGCGGTGAGCAGTTCTTC.

This rearrangement joins TRBV12-3 or TRBV12-4 to TRBJ1-6; perhaps TRBD1 as D (5 bases). V was pared by 6 bases and J by 14 bases, with 29 bases between. The CDR3 has 17 residues. The CDR3 DNA reads as TGTGCCAGCAGCCCGTCTTGGACTACGGGGGGAATTTTGGCCCTCCACTTT. Protein sequence: CASSPSWTTGGILALHF.

This clonotype was recorded at least ten times. The chain combines TRBV2 with TRBJ2-5; D not certain. The CDR3 contains 11 residues. With 8 bases removed from V and 3 bases from J, the gap between germline ends came to 7 bases. Germline CDR1 and CDR2: SNHLY and FYNNEI. The CDR3 protein is CASLIEETQYF. The DNA of the CDR3 is TGTGCCAGCCTCATAGAAGAGACCCAGTACTTC.

V is TRBV28 and J is TRBJ1-4; tentatively, D is TRBD1 (6 bases). Germline loops: CDR1 MDHEN, CDR2 SYDVKM. V dropped 7 bases and J dropped 0 bases, with 12 bases sitting between them. The CDR3 has 15 amino acids. CDR3 region: CASIPGATTNEKLFF. CDR3 nucleotide sequence: TGTGCCAGCATCCCGGGGGCTACAACTAATGAAAAACTGTTTTTT.

The gene calls are TRBV29-1 and TRBJ2-1, with 7 bases matching TRBD1. The CDR3 length is 15 residues. The V and J ends lost 3 bases and 1 base, in that order; junction bases with no gene match: 6. CDR1 and CDR2 (germline): SQVTM, ANQGSEA. The CDR3 sequence: CSVDSDRLSYNEQFF. As DNA, the CDR3 is TGCAGCGTTGATTCGGACAGGCTATCCTACAATGAGCAGTTCTTC.

The sample holds many counts of this clonotype. The rearrangement links TRBV11-2 to TRBJ2-1; 10 bases are a match to TRBD2. V dropped 3 bases and J dropped 3; count of bases not matched to a gene: 2. CDR1 SGHAT and CDR2 FQNNGV come from the germline V gene. This CDR3 spans 15 amino acids. CDR3 sequence reads: CASSFLAGDYNEQFF. CDR3 DNA: TGTGCCAGCAGCTTTCTAGCGGGAGACTACAATGAGCAGTTCTTC.

Concerning this clonotype itself: This clone may be a read error of a much larger clone one base away. This chain joins TRBV11-3 and TRBJ2-1; no clear D. From germline, CDR1 is SGHNT and CDR2 YENEEA. The length of the CDR3 is 13 residues. V lost 4 bases and J 6 bases, leaving 10 bases between the germline ends. The CDR3 region is CASSSLMTNEQFF. The CDR3, as DNA: TGTGCCAGCAGCTCTCTAATGACCAATGAGCAGTTCTTC.

This chain uses TRBV11-1 with TRBJ1-5; D is perhaps TRBD1 (5 bases). The V end was cut by 6 bases, the J end by 4 bases, with 19 bases between. The CDR3 is 16 amino acids. The germline V gene has CDR1 SGHAT and CDR2 FQDESV (reference sequence). Here the CDR3 DNA reads TGTGCCAGCAGGCCGACTACCGGGACCCTAAATCAGCCCCAGCATTTT. As protein: CASRPTTGTLNQPQHF.

This clonotype was counted many times. The chain combines TRBV18 with TRBJ2-3; D unclear. This CDR3 contains 14 residues. CDR1 KGHSH and CDR2 LQKENI come from the germline V gene. V was clipped by 3 bases and J by 6 bases, with 13 bases between them. The CDR3 DNA reads as TGTGCCAGCTCACCGGGTTACCTGGAGGATACGCAGTATTTT. It encodes CASSPGYLEDTQYF.

Points on this clonotype: A read error is possible here, since a much larger clone lies one base away. The chain combines TRBV3-1 with TRBJ2-1; a weak D match, TRBD1 (5 bases). The germline V and J ends were trimmed by 5 bases and 2 bases, with 16 bases remaining between them. The CDR3 is 16 residues long. Germline V gene lookup returns CDR1 LGHDT and CDR2 YNNKEL (reference sequence). As DNA, the CDR3 is TGTGCCAGCAGCGCCCTGTACAGGTTTACCTACAATGAGCAGTTCTTC. Residues: CASSALYRFTYNEQFF.